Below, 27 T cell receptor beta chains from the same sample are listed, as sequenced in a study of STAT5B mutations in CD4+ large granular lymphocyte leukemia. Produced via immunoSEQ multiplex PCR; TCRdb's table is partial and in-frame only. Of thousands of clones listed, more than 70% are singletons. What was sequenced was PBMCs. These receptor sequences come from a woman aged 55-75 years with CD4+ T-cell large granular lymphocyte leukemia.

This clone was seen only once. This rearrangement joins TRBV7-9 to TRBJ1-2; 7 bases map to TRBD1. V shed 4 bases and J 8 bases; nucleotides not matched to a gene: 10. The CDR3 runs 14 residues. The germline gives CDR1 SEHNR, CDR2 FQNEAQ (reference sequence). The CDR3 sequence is CASSSREGAQGYTF. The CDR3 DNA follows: TGTGCCAGCAGCTCCCGGGAGGGGGCGCAGGGCTACACCTTC.

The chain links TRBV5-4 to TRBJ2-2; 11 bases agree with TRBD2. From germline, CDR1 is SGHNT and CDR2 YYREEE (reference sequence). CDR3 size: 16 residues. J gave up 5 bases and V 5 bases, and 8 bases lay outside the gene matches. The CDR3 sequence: CASSYTSGRSTGELFF. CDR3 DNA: TGTGCCAGCAGTTATACTAGCGGGAGATCTACCGGGGAGCTGTTTTTT. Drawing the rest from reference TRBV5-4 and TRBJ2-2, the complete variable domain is ETGVTQSPTHLIKTRGQQVTLRCSSQSGHNTVSWYQQALGQGPQFIFQYYREEENGRGNFPPRFSGLQFPNYSSELNVNALELDDSALYLCASSYTSGRSTGELFFGEGSRLTVL.

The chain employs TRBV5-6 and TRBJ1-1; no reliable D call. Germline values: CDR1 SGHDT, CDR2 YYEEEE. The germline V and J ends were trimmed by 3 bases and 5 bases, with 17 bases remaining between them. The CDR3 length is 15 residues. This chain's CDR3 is CASSWRHGVGTEAFF. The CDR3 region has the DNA TGTGCCAGCAGCTGGCGACACGGGGTTGGAACTGAAGCTTTCTTT.

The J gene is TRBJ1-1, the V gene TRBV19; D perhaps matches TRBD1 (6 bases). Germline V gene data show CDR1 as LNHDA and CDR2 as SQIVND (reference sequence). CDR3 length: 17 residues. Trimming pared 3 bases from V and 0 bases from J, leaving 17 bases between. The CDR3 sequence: CASSMTGGQPMNTEAFF. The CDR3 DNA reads TGTGCCAGTAGTATGACCGGGGGACAACCTATGAACACTGAAGCTTTCTTT.

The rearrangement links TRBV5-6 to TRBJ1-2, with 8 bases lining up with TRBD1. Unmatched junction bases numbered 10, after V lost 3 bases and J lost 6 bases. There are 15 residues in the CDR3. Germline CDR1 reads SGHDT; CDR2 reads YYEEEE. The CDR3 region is CASSSDAGGGDGYTF. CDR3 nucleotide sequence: TGTGCCAGCAGCTCGGACGCAGGGGGCGGAGATGGCTACACCTTC.

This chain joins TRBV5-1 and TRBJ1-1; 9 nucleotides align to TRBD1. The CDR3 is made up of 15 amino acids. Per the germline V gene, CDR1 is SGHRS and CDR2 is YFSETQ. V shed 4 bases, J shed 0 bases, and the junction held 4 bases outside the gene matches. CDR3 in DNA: TGCGCCAGCAGCACAAACAGGGGGCTGAACACTGAAGCTTTCTTT. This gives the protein CASSTNRGLNTEAFF.

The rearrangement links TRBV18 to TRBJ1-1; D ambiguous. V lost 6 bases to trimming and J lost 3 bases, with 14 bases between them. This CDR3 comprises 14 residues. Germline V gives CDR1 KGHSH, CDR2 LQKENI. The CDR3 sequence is CASSEANPDTEAFF. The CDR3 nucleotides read TGTGCCAGCTCGGAGGCAAACCCGGACACTGAAGCTTTCTTT.

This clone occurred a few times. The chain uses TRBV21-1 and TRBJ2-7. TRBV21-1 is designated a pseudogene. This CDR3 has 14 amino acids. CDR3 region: CASKGRQTPYEQYF. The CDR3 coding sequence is TGTGCCAGCAAGGGACGACAGACTCCATACGAGCAGTACTTC.

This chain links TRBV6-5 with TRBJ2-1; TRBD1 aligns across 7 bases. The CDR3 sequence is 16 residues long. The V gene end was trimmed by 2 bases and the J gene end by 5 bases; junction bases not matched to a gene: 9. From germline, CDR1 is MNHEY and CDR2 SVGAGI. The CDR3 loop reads CASSYGTDITNNEQFF. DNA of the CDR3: TGTGCCAGCAGTTACGGGACAGACATAACCAACAATGAGCAGTTCTTC.

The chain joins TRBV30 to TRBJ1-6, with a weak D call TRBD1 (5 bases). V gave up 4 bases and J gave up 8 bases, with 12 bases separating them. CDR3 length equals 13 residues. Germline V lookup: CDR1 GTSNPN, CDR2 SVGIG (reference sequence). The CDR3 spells CAWNPTGYSPLHF. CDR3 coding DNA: TGTGCCTGGAATCCCACAGGTTATTCACCCCTCCACTTT.

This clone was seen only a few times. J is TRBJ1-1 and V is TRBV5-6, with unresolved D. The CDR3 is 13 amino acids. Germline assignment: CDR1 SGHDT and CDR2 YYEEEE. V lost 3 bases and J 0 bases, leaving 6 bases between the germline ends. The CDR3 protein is CASSWEVNTEAFF. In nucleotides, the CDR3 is TGTGCCAGCAGCTGGGAAGTGAACACTGAAGCTTTCTTT. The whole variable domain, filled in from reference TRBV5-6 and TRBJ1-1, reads DAGVTQSPTHLIKTRGQQVTLRCSPKSGHDTVSWYQQALGQGPQFIFQYYEEEERQRGNFPDRFSGHQFPNYSSELNVNALLLGDSALYLCASSWEVNTEAFFGQGTRLTVV.

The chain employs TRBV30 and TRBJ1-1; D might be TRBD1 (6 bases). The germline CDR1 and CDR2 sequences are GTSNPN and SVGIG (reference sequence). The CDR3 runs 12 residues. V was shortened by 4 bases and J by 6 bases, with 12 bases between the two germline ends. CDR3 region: CAWNTGSAEAFF. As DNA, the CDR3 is TGTGCCTGGAACACAGGGTCGGCTGAAGCTTTCTTT.

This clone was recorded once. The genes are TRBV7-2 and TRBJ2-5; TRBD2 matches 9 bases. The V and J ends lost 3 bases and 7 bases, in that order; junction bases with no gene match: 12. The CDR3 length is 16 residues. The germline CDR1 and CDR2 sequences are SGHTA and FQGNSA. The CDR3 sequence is CASSFRRGGTSGTQYF. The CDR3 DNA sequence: TGTGCCAGCAGCTTCCGGCGGGGGGGGACCTCCGGGACCCAGTACTTC. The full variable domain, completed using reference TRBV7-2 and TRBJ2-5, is GAGVSQSPSNKVTEKGKDVELRCDPISGHTALYWYRQSLGQGLEFLIYFQGNSAPDKSGLPSDRFSAERTGGSVSTLTIQRTQQEDSAVYLCASSFRRGGTSGTQYFGPGTRLLVL.

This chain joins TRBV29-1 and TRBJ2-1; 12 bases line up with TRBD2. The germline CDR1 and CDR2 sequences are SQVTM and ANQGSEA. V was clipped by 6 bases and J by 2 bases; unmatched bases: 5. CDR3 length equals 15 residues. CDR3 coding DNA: TGCAGCGTGGCAGGACTAGCGGGGCCCTACAATGAGCAGTTCTTC. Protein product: CSVAGLAGPYNEQFF.

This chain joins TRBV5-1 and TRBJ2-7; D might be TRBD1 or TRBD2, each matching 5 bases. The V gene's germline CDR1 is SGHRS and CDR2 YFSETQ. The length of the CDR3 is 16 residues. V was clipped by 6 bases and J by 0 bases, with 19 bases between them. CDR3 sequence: CASTNEGQVSSYEQYF. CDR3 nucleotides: TGCGCCAGCACCAACGAGGGGCAGGTGAGCTCCTACGAGCAGTACTTC.

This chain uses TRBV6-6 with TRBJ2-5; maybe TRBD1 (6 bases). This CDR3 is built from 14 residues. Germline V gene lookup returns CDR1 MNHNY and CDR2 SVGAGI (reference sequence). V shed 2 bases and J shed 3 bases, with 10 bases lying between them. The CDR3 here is CASSYTHREETQYF. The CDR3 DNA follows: TGTGCCAGCAGTTACACCCACAGGGAAGAGACCCAGTACTTC.

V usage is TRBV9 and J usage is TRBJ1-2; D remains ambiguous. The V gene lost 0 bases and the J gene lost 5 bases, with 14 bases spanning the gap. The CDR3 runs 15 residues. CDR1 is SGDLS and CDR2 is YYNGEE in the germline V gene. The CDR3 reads CASSVGRLKEYGYTF. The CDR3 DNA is TGTGCCAGCAGCGTAGGTCGACTAAAGGAGTATGGCTACACCTTC. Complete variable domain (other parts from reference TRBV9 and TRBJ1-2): DSGVTQTPKHLITATGQRVTLRCSPRSGDLSVYWYQQSLDQGLQFLIQYYNGEERAKGNILERFSAQQFPDLHSELNLSSLELGDSALYFCASSVGRLKEYGYTFGSGTRLTVV.

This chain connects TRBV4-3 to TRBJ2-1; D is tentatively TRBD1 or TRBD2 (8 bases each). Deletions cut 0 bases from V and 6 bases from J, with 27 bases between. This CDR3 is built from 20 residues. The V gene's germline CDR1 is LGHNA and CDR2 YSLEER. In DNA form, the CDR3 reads TGCGCCAGCAGCCAAGACCCCGACAGGGGAGCGGGAGCTCTGTCCAATGAGCAGTTCTTC. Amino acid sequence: CASSQDPDRGAGALSNEQFF.

The CDR3 DNA sequence: TGTGCCAGCAGCTCCGGGGGCCGAGCGGGTGAGCAGTTCTTC. This gives the protein CASSSGGRAGEQFF. The V and J genes are TRBV5-4 and TRBJ2-1; either TRBD1 or TRBD2 may supply D (6 bases each). Trimming pared 3 bases from V and 9 bases from J, leaving 16 bases between. The CDR3 consists of 14 residues. CDR1 and CDR2 (germline): SGHNT, YYREEE (reference sequence).

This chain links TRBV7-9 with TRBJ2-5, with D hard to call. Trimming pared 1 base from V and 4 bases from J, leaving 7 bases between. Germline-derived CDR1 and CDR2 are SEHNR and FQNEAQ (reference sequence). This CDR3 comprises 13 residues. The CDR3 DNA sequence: TGTGCCAGCAGCTTAGTACCAGGAGAGACCCAGTACTTC. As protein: CASSLVPGETQYF.

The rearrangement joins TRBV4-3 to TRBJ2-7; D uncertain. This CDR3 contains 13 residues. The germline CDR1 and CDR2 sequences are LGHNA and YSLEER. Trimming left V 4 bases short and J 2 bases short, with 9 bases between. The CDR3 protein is CASSPGRAYEQYF. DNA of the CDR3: TGCGCCAGCAGCCCGGGTAGGGCCTACGAGCAGTACTTC.

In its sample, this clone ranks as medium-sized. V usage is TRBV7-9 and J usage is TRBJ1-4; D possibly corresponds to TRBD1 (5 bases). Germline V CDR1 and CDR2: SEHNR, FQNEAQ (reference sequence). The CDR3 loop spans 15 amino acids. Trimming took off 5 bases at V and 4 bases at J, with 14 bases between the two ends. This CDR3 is CASSTLGEVNEKLFF. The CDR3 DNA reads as TGTGCCAGCAGCACTCTGGGGGAAGTTAATGAAAAACTGTTTTTT.

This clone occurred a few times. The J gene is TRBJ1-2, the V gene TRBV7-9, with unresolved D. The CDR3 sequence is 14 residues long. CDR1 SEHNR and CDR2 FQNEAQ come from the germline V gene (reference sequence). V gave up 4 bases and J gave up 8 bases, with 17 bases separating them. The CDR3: CASSSQTASRGYTF. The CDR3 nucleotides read TGTGCCAGCAGCTCTCAGACCGCCAGCCGGGGCTACACCTTC.

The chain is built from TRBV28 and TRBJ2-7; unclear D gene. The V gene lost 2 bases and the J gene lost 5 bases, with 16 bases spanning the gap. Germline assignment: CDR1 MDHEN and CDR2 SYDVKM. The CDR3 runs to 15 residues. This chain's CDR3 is CASSLIVGNLDEQYF. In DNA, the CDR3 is TGTGCCAGCAGTTTAATCGTAGGGAATCTAGACGAGCAGTACTTC. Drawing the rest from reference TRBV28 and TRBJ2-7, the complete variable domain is DVKVTQSSRYLVKRTGEKVFLECVQDMDHENMFWYRQDPGLGLRLIYFSYDVKMKEKGDIPEGYSVSREKKERFSLILESASTNQTSMYLCASSLIVGNLDEQYFGPGTRLTVT.

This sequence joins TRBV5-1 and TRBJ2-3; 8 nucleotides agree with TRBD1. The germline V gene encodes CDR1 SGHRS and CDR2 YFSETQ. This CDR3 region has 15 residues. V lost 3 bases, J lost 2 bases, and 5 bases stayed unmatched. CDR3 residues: CASSSGQAITDTQYF. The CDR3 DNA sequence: TGCGCCAGCAGCTCGGGACAGGCTATCACAGATACGCAGTATTTT. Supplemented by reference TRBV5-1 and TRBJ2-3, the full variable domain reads KAGVTQTPRYLIKTRGQQVTLSCSPISGHRSVSWYQQTPGQGLQFLFEYFSETQRNKGNFPGRFSGRQFSNSRSEMNVSTLELGDSALYLCASSSGQAITDTQYFGPGTRLTVL.

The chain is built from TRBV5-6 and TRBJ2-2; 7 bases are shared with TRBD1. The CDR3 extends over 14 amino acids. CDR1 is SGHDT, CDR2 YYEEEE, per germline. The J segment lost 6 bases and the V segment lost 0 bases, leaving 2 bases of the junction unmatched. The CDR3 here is CASSLGQGPGELFF. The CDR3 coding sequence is TGTGCCAGCAGCTTGGGACAGGGCCCCGGGGAGCTGTTTTTT.

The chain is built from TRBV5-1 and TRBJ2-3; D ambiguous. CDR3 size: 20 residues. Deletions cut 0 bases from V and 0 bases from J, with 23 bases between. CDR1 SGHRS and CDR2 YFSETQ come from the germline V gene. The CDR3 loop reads CASSLGSGRRKISSTDTQYF. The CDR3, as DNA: TGCGCCAGCAGCTTGGGTTCGGGCAGGCGGAAAATTTCTAGCACAGATACGCAGTATTTT.